These 15 T cell receptor beta chains were sequenced from one sample in a study of shared clonotypes between healthy human individuals. Profiled with immunoSEQ multiplex PCR; TCRdb holds only in-frame clones, not every one. The repertoire has hundreds of thousands of clones, roughly 83% of them found once; the top ten carry about 12%. Sequencing was done on a sample of PBMCs. The receptors stem from a middle-aged woman in good health. Some clones in this sample may be carry-over from other donors' samples.

CDR3 in DNA: TGCGCCAGCAGCTTTTATACTAGGGGTGAGCAGTTCTTC. Translated, it gives CASSFYTRGEQFF. The chain uses TRBV5-1 and TRBJ2-1; TRBD1 or TRBD2 may be the D gene (5 bases each). This CDR3 contains 13 residues. Per germline, CDR1 SGHRS and CDR2 YFSETQ. V lost 2 bases and J 9 bases, leaving 12 bases between the germline ends.

The chain has TRBV6-5 and TRBJ2-2; 7 bases are a match to TRBD1. The CDR3 contains 16 residues. Germline CDR1 MNHEY, CDR2 SVGAGI. V was clipped by 4 bases and J by 2 bases; unmatched bases: 7. The CDR3 spells CASSSIGTANTGELFF. The CDR3 nucleotides are TGTGCCAGCAGTTCCATAGGGACAGCCAACACCGGGGAGCTGTTTTTT.

The J gene is TRBJ2-4, the V gene TRBV28; TRBD1 matches 10 bases. Germline V CDR1 and CDR2: MDHEN, SYDVKM. The CDR3 covers 17 residues. Trimming at V came to 5 bases and at J to 3 bases, leaving 10 bases not matched to a gene. The CDR3 DNA sequence: TGTGCCAGCAGTCCGGGCCCGGGACAGGGGAACAAAAACATTCAGTACTTC. Protein sequence: CASSPGPGQGNKNIQYF.

This chain connects TRBV7-2 to TRBJ2-7, with D perhaps assigned TRBD1 or TRBD2 (7 bases each). The CDR3 is 14 residues long. V lost 5 bases to trimming and J lost 5 bases, with 16 bases between them. Germline V gene lookup returns CDR1 SGHTA and CDR2 FQGNSA. CDR3 region: CASSPWAGGDEQYF. CDR3 nucleotide sequence: TGTGCCAGCAGCCCGTGGGCAGGGGGGGACGAGCAGTACTTC.

CDR3 loop: CATSREGRGSSPLHF. The CDR3 nucleotides are TGTGCCACCAGCAGAGAGGGCAGGGGTTCTTCACCCCTCCACTTT. The genes are TRBV15 and TRBJ1-6; possible D gene TRBD1, 6 bases. Germline assignment: CDR1 LNHNV and CDR2 YYDKDF (reference sequence). CDR3 length: 15 amino acids. Trimming shortened V by 0 bases and J by 9 bases, and 12 bases separated the two germline ends. The full variable domain, completed using reference TRBV15 and TRBJ1-6, is DAMVIQNPRYQVTQFGKPVTLSCSQTLNHNVMYWYQQKSSQAPKLLFHYYDKDFNNEADTPDNFQSRRPNTSFCFLDIRSPGLGDTAMYLCATSREGRGSSPLHFGNGTRLTVT.

This sequence joins TRBV5-1 and TRBJ2-1; maybe TRBD2 (5 bases). V shed 1 base and J shed 12 bases, with 17 bases lying between them. Germline CDR1 reads SGHRS; CDR2 reads YFSETQ. The CDR3 has 14 amino acids. The CDR3 DNA reads as TGCGCCAGCAGCTTGCCCCGCGGCAACGGGGTGCAGTTCTTC. Residues: CASSLPRGNGVQFF.

V usage is TRBV19 and J usage is TRBJ2-5; 7 bases fit TRBD1. This CDR3 spans 14 amino acids. V gave up 5 bases and J gave up 1 base; unmatched junction bases: 4. The germline V gene encodes CDR1 LNHDA and CDR2 SQIVND (reference sequence). CDR3 sequence: CASSGSGGQETQYF. In DNA, the CDR3 is TGTGCCAGTAGTGGGTCAGGGGGCCAAGAGACCCAGTACTTC.

Only a few counts were recorded for this clone. The V and J genes are TRBV27 and TRBJ1-1; no clear D. This CDR3 is 13 amino acids long. The V gene lost 6 bases and the J gene lost 5 bases, with 13 bases spanning the gap. Germline CDR1 is MNHEY and CDR2 is SMNVEV (reference sequence). The CDR3 is CASSKIIGTEAFF. CDR3 sequence (DNA): TGTGCCAGCAGCAAAATTATCGGGACTGAAGCTTTCTTT.

V is TRBV2 and J is TRBJ2-1, with TRBD2 matching over 8 bases. Trimming at V came to 6 bases and at J to 9 bases, leaving 7 bases not matched to a gene. The CDR3 spans 13 residues. Germline values: CDR1 SNHLY, CDR2 FYNNEI. The CDR3 DNA reads as TGTGCCAGCAGCGCTGGACTAGCTTTTGAGCAGTTCTTC. This translates into CASSAGLAFEQFF.

This rearrangement joins TRBV7-2 to TRBJ2-7, with no clear D. CDR3 length equals 15 residues. Trimming cost V 5 bases and J 2 bases, with 16 bases left between them. Germline CDR1 reads SGHTA; CDR2 reads FQGNSA. Here the CDR3 reads CASSPRTGPTYEQYF. CDR3 nucleotide sequence: TGTGCCAGCAGCCCACGAACGGGCCCAACCTACGAGCAGTACTTC.

CDR3 residues: CASLSVGDTQYF. The CDR3 nucleotides are TGTGCCAGTCTATCGGTGGGAGATACGCAGTATTTT. The chain carries TRBV19 and TRBJ2-3; no clear D. The CDR3 runs to 12 residues. V lost 8 bases, J lost 5 bases, and 11 bases lay in between. CDR1 is LNHDA and CDR2 is SQIVND in the germline V gene (reference sequence). The variable domain in full, completed from reference TRBV19 and TRBJ2-3, reads DGGITQSPKYLFRKEGQNVTLSCEQNLNHDAMYWYRQDPGQGLRLIYYSQIVNDFQKGDIAEGYSVSREKKESFPLTVTSAQKNPTAFYLCASLSVGDTQYFGPGTRLTVL.

V usage is TRBV30 and J usage is TRBJ1-6; 7 bases are shared with TRBD1. After removal of 4 bases from V and 8 bases from J, the junction contained 14 bases not matched to a gene. Germline values: CDR1 GTSNPN, CDR2 SVGIG (reference sequence). This CDR3 spans 16 amino acids. The CDR3 coding sequence is TGTGCCTGGATGAGGGAGGGGGCTGGTGTAGATTCACCCCTCCACTTT. Translation gives CAWMREGAGVDSPLHF.

The chain carries TRBV29-1 and TRBJ2-5; possible D gene TRBD2, 5 bases. Trimming pared 1 base from V and 7 bases from J, leaving 16 bases between. This CDR3 has 14 amino acids. Germline CDR1 and CDR2: SQVTM and ANQGSEA. The CDR3 DNA reads TGCAGCGTTGAAGCAGGCGGGCCGTCGGGGACCCAGTACTTC. It yields the protein CSVEAGGPSGTQYF.

The chain combines TRBV19 with TRBJ2-7; 9 bases match TRBD1. The CDR3 is made up of 13 amino acids. CDR1 is LNHDA and CDR2 is SQIVND in the germline V gene (reference sequence). The V and J ends lost 8 bases and 6 bases, in that order; junction bases with no gene match: 8. In nucleotides, the CDR3 is TGTGCCAGTTTTTGGGACAGGGTCTTCGAGCAGTACTTC. It is translated as CASFWDRVFEQYF.

This clone was picked up a small number of times. The chain recombines TRBV5-3 with TRBJ1-6; 9 nucleotides align to TRBD1. TRBV5-3 is an open reading frame whose function is uncertain. The CDR3 sequence is 15 residues long. Trimming cost V 4 bases and J 10 bases; bases outside gene matches: 9. The CDR3 nucleotides read TGTGCCAGAAGCCGACCCGGGACAGGGCGCTCACCCCTCCACTTT. The encoded protein is CARSRPGTGRSPLHF.